Listed below are T cell receptor beta chains from one sample, sequenced in a study of T-cell reconstitution after alpha-beta-depleted transplantation in children. TCRdb passed the PCR reads through MiXCR, listing each CDR3 protein once. The sample lists 900,000 or so distinct CDR3 sequences; roughly 15% were seen once. The specimen comprised PBMCs, mostly from graft donor cells, sampled 360 days after TCRalphabeta/CD19-depleted stem cell transplant. These receptor sequences come from a male patient under 18 who had a stem cell transplant for acute lymphoblastic leukemia, so the T cells may come from the graft donor. Each CDR3 is given with its conserved first and last residue. The D gene is left open where the match is weak. Only part of the rows carry a size: once, few, many, or a class if the clone is expanded.

v_call	d_call	clone_size	j_call	cdr3_aa	cdr3_nt
TRBV4-1	NA	NA	TRBJ2-6	CASRQVSGANVLTF	TGCGCCAGCAGGCAGGTCTCTGGGGCCAACGTCCTGACTTTC
TRBV20-1	NA	few	TRBJ2-1	CSASGTSSSYNEQFF	TGCAGTGCTAGCGGGACATCGAGCTCCTACAATGAGCAGTTCTTC
TRBV7-3	NA	few	TRBJ2-6	CASSLVNAKANVLTF	TGTGCCAGCAGCTTAGTCAATGCCAAGGCCAACGTCCTGACTTTC
TRBV11-2	NA	many	TRBJ2-7	CASSPGDFSYEQYF	TGTGCCAGCAGCCCCGGGGACTTCTCCTACGAGCAGTACTTC
TRBV24-1	NA	many	TRBJ2-5	CATSDTQTQETQYF	TGTGCCACCAGCGACACCCAGACCCAAGAGACCCAGTACTTC
TRBV12-3/TRBV12-4	TRBD1	NA	TRBJ2-1	CASSFSGTGVFPQFF	TGTGCCAGCAGTTTTTCCGGGACAGGGGTCTTTCCTCAGTTCTTC
TRBV5-6	NA	few	TRBJ1-1	CASSWGYRMNTEAFF	TGTGCCAGCAGCTGGGGGTACAGAATGAACACTGAAGCTTTCTTT
TRBV12-3/TRBV12-4	NA	NA	TRBJ2-3	CASSRLHHTDTQYF	TGTGCCAGCTCAAGACTCCACCACACAGATACGCAGTATTTT
TRBV5-1	NA	many	TRBJ2-3	CASSLLGNTDTQYF	TGTGCCAGCAGCTTACTAGGGAACACAGATACGCAGTATTTT
TRBV12-3/TRBV12-4	NA	NA	TRBJ2-7	CASRARDEQYF	TGTGCCAGCAGAGCCCGGGACGAGCAGTACTTC
TRBV7-9	TRBD2	NA	TRBJ2-3	CASGRDYSTDTQYF	TGTGCCAGCGGAAGGGACTATAGCACAGATACGCAGTATTTT
TRBV27	NA	NA	TRBJ2-1	CASSLRFYLRYNEQFF	TGTGCCAGCAGTTTACGGTTCTACCTAAGATACAATGAGCAGTTCTTC
TRBV12-3/TRBV12-4	TRBD1	few	TRBJ1-2	CASCNRGWRGYTF	TGTGCCAGCTGTAACAGGGGCTGGAGGGGCTACACCTTC
TRBV5-1	TRBD1	NA	TRBJ1-1	CASSGTGRGHTEAFF	TGCGCCAGCAGCGGGACAGGGCGGGGGCACACTGAAGCTTTCTTT
TRBV7-6	TRBD2	NA	TRBJ2-7	CASSLEAGAGVQQYF	TGTGCCAGCAGCTTAGAGGCCGGGGCGGGAGTTCAGCAGTACTTC
TRBV20-1	NA	NA	TRBJ2-3	CSARSSGTPQDTQYF	TGCAGTGCTAGGTCGAGCGGAACCCCGCAAGATACGCAGTATTTT
TRBV12-3/TRBV12-4	NA	many	TRBJ2-7	CASSLVAGLYEQYF	TGTGCCAGCAGTTTGGTTGCGGGACTCTACGAGCAGTACTTC
TRBV29-1	NA	many	TRBJ1-1	CSVERGRGNTEAFF	TGCAGCGTTGAACGAGGCCGGGGGAACACTGAAGCTTTCTTT
TRBV27	NA	once	TRBJ2-3	CASSRWPDVVPDTQYF	TGTGCCAGTAGCCGGTGGCCTGATGTCGTTCCAGATACGCAGTATTTT
TRBV12-3/TRBV12-4	NA	many	TRBJ2-7	CASSFRAYEQYF	TGTGCCAGCAGTTTCCGGGCGTACGAGCAGTACTTC
TRBV12-3/TRBV12-4	TRBD2	many	TRBJ2-2	CASILRSSGRTGELFF	TGTGCCAGCATCCTACGGTCTAGCGGGAGAACCGGGGAGCTGTTTTTT
TRBV28	NA	few	TRBJ1-6	CASSLLEGSSYNSPLHF	TGTGCCAGCAGTTTACTCGAGGGGAGCTCCTATAATTCACCCCTCCACTTT
TRBV5-1	NA	few	TRBJ1-3	CASSPGLRSGNTIYF	TGCGCCAGCAGCCCGGGACTGAGGTCTGGAAACACCATATATTTT
TRBV11-1	NA	NA	TRBJ2-6	CASSLEVTSLSGANVLTF	TGTGCCAGCAGCTTAGAAGTGACATCTCTCTCTGGGGCCAACGTCCTGACTTTC
TRBV12-3/TRBV12-4	TRBD2	NA	TRBJ2-3	CASSLGLAGTYTQYF	TGTGCCAGCAGTTTAGGACTAGCGGGAACGTATACGCAGTATTTT
TRBV5-6	TRBD2	NA	TRBJ2-7	CASSWVGGSSYEQYF	TGTGCCAGCAGCTGGGTGGGAGGGAGCTCCTACGAGCAGTACTTC
TRBV27	TRBD2	NA	TRBJ2-7	CASSMLSGTRVYEQYF	TGTGCCAGCAGTATGCTCTCCGGGACTAGAGTCTACGAGCAGTACTTC
TRBV4-1	NA	NA	TRBJ1-1	CASSHPTGGITEAFF	TGCGCCAGCAGCCACCCGACAGGAGGGATCACTGAAGCTTTCTTT
TRBV5-1	NA	NA	TRBJ2-7	CASSPTPRPDEQYF	TGCGCCAGCAGCCCAACCCCTAGACCGGACGAGCAGTACTTC
TRBV12-3/TRBV12-4	NA	few	TRBJ1-5	CASSLTRDSNQPQHF	TGTGCCAGCAGCCTTACCCGAGATAGCAATCAGCCCCAGCATTTT
TRBV12-3/TRBV12-4	NA	few	TRBJ2-7	CASSTDGAHEQYF	TGTGCCAGCAGTACCGACGGGGCCCACGAGCAGTACTTC
TRBV5-1	TRBD1	NA	TRBJ2-2	CASSWGTGMNTGELFF	TGCGCCAGCAGCTGGGGGACAGGAATGAACACCGGGGAGCTGTTTTTT
TRBV28	TRBD2	few	TRBJ2-3	CASSLSASGRADTQYF	TGTGCCAGCAGTTTATCGGCTAGCGGGAGGGCAGATACGCAGTATTTT
TRBV7-9	NA	few	TRBJ2-7	CACETESYEQYF	TGTGCCTGTGAGACGGAAAGCTACGAGCAGTACTTC
TRBV29-1	TRBD1	many	TRBJ1-1	CSVKGQTLNTEAFF	TGCAGCGTTAAGGGACAGACATTGAACACTGAAGCTTTCTTT
TRBV9	TRBD2	few	TRBJ2-3	CASSFHGTSGVDTQYF	TGTGCCAGCAGCTTCCACGGGACTAGCGGAGTGGATACGCAGTATTTT
TRBV5-1	TRBD1	few	TRBJ1-1	CASSFQPTGKNTEAFF	TGCGCCAGCAGCTTCCAACCGACAGGGAAGAACACTGAAGCTTTCTTT
TRBV4-1	NA	NA	TRBJ2-7	CASSQVWTVWIYEQYF	TGCGCCAGCAGCCAAGTATGGACAGTGTGGATATACGAGCAGTACTTC
TRBV6-1	NA	many	TRBJ2-1	CASTLAGRAYNEQFF	TGTGCCAGCACCCTAGCCGGGCGGGCCTACAATGAGCAGTTCTTC
TRBV20-1	TRBD2	few	TRBJ2-7	CSARRLAGVYEQYF	TGCAGTGCTAGACGACTAGCGGGAGTCTACGAGCAGTACTTC
TRBV5-4	NA	NA	TRBJ2-7	CASSLVIAQSSYEQYF	TGTGCCAGCAGCTTGGTCATAGCACAGAGCTCCTACGAGCAGTACTTC
TRBV21-1	NA	many	TRBJ2-7	CASSNGQTSSYEQYF	TGTGCCAGCAGCAATGGGCAGACCAGCTCCTACGAGCAGTACTTC
TRBV29-1	NA	few	TRBJ2-7	CSVDGGTAGEQYF	TGCAGCGTTGACGGCGGGACAGCGGGGGAGCAGTACTTC
TRBV12-3/TRBV12-4	NA	few	TRBJ1-5	CASLRRGNQPQHF	TGTGCCAGCCTACGGAGGGGGAATCAGCCCCAGCATTTT
TRBV7-9	TRBD1	many	TRBJ1-1	CASSLEGAGTEAFF	TGTGCCAGCAGCTTAGAGGGGGCAGGCACTGAAGCTTTCTTT
TRBV7-2	TRBD1	NA	TRBJ1-2	CASSLNPGQNFGYTF	TGTGCCAGCAGCTTAAATCCGGGACAGAACTTTGGCTACACCTTC
TRBV7-2	NA	once	TRBJ2-7	CASSLGPAWNEQYF	TGTGCCAGCAGCTTAGGGCCTGCCTGGAACGAGCAGTACTTC
TRBV15	TRBD1	many	TRBJ2-1	CATSSKKDRGAYNEQFF	TGTGCCACCAGCAGCAAAAAGGACAGGGGGGCCTACAATGAGCAGTTCTTC
TRBV7-3	NA	NA	TRBJ1-2	CASSLTRQSYGYTF	TGTGCCAGCAGCTTAACCCGACAGAGTTATGGCTACACCTTC
TRBV21-1	NA	few	TRBJ2-3	CASSKVIPLADSTDTQYF	TGTGCCAGCAGCAAAGTAATTCCACTAGCGGATAGCACAGATACGCAGTATTTT
TRBV12-3/TRBV12-4	NA	few	TRBJ2-1	CASSQHAPSSYNEQFF	TGTGCCAGCAGCCAACATGCGCCGAGCTCCTACAATGAGCAGTTCTTC